What follows describes a single T cell receptor beta chain. Its target is not known. This CDR3 has 13 residues. Germline V gene data show CDR1 as SGHTA and CDR2 as FQGNSA. The germline V and J ends were trimmed by 1 base and 4 bases, with 7 bases remaining between them. This record belongs to a study of T-cell memory formation after mild COVID-19. Study-level information: Largely donor-specific sequence clusters came from two donors.

TCRdb processed the 5' RACE reads anew with MiXCR; each CDR3 protein has one entry. The repertoire holds 250,000 to 300,000 distinct CDR3 sequences, around 15% seen once, with approximately 23% in the top ten. Study conclusions and caveats: The authors left the SARS-CoV-2 specificity of second-wave clones peaking on day 37 unconfirmed. Clones that shrank (day 15 to 85) were balanced CD4/CD8, whereas later expanders leaned CD4+. CD4+ contracting clones were mainly CM and EM; CD8+ ones, EMRA.

Sequencing was done on a sample of PBMCs or a T cell subset sorted from them (not recorded which). V is TRBV7-2 and J is TRBJ1-2, with D tentatively TRBD1 (5 bases). The sequence came from a man younger than 35 who had mild COVID-19 (a few samples of this study predate the infection). Cell type and time point are not known. The chain's CDR3 is CASSLVGTYGYTF. As DNA, the CDR3 is TGTGCCAGCAGCTTAGTAGGGACCTATGGCTACACCTTC.